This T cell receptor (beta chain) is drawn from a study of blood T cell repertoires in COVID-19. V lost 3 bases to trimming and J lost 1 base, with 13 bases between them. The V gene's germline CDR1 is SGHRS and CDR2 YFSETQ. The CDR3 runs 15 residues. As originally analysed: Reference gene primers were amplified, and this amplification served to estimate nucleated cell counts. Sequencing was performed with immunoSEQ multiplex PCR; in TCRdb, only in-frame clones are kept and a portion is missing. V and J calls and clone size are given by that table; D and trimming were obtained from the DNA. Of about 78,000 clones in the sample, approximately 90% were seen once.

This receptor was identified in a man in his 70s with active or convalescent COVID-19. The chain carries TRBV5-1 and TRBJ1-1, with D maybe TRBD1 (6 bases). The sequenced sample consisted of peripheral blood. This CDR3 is CASSSLGGPNTEAFF. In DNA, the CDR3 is TGCGCCAGCAGCTCGTTGGGGGGGCCGAACACTGAAGCTTTCTTT.